This TCR beta chain was identified in a study of siplizumab effects on memory and regulatory T cells. The trim removed 8 bases at V and 0 bases at J, leaving 15 bases unmatched. The V gene's germline CDR1 is MDHEN and CDR2 SYDVKM. This CDR3 has 19 residues. Comments on this clone: Its antigen is currently unknown.

Regarding the study as a whole: Unstimulated naive T cells seemed to show more diversity than memory cells did, and they also seemed to be among the major contributors to the alloresponse.

The assay was immunoSEQ multiplex PCR, and TCRdb's table has in-frame clones only and misses some. The table lists around 94,000 clones, roughly 92% of them singletons, with roughly 1% in the top ten. The sequence was collected from a human donor in good health. The rearrangement joins TRBV28 to TRBJ2-1, with 11 bases fitting TRBD2. The sample consisted of CD4+ T cells sorted from blood. The CDR3 loop is CASRPPLAGGISSYNEQFF. In DNA, the CDR3 is TGTGCCAGCCGTCCCCCCCTAGCGGGAGGAATCAGCTCCTACAATGAGCAGTTCTTC.